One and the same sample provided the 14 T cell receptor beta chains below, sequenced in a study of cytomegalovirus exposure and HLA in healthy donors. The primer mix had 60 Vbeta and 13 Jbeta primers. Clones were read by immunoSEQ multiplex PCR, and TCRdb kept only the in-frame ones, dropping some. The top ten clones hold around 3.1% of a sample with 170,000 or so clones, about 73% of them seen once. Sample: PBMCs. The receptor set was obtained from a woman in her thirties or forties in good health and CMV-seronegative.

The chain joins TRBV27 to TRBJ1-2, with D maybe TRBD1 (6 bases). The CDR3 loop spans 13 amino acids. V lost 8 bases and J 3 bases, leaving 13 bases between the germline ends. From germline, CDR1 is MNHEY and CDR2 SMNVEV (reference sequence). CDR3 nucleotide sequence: TGTGCCAGCGGGAGAGGGGGGGACTATGGCTACACCTTC. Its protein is CASGRGGDYGYTF.

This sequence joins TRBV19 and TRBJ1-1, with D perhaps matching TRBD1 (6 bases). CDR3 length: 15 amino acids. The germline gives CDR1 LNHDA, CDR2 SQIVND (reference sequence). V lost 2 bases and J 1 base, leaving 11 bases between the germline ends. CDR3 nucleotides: TGTGCCAGTAGTATACAGGGGACCCCGAACACTGAAGCTTTCTTT. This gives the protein CASSIQGTPNTEAFF.

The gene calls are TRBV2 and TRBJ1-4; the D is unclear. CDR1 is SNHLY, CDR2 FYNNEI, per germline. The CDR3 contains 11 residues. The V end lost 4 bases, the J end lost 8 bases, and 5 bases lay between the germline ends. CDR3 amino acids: CASSVEEKLFF. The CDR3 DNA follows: TGTGCCAGCAGTGTCGAGGAAAAACTGTTTTTT.

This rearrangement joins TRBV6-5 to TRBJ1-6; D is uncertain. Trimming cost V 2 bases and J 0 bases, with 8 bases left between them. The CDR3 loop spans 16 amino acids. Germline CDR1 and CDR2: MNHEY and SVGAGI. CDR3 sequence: CASSYTPSSYNSPLHF. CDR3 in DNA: TGTGCCAGCAGTTACACCCCCAGCTCCTATAATTCACCCCTCCACTTT.

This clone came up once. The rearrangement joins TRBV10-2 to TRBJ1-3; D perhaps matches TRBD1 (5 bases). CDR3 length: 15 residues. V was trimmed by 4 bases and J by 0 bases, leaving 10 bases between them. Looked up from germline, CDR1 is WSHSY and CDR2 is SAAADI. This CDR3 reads CASSVQGSSGNTIYF. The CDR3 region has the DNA TGCGCCAGCAGTGTGCAGGGATCCTCTGGAAACACCATATATTTT.

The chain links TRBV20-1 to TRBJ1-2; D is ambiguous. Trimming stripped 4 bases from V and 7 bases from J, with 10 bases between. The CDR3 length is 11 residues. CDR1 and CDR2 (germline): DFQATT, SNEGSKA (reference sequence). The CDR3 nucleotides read TGCAGTGCTACCCTCGGAGGTGGCTACACCTTC. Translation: CSATLGGGYTF.

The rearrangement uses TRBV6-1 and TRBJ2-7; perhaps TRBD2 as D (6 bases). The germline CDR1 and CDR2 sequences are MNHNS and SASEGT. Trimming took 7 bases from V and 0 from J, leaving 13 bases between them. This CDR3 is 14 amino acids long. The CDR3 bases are TGTGCCAGCAAGTGGGGGGTTCGCTCCTACGAGCAGTACTTC. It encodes CASKWGVRSYEQYF.

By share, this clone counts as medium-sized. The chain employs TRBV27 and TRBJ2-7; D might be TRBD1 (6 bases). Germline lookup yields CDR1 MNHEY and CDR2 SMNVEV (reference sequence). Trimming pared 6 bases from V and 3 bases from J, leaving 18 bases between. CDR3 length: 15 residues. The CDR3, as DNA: TGTGCCAGCAGCAAAGAACAGGGTTCGGGCTACGAGCAGTACTTC. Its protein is CASSKEQGSGYEQYF.

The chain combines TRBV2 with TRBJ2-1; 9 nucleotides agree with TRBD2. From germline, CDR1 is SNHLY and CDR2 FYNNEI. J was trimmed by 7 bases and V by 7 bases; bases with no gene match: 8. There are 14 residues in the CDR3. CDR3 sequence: CASKTGTSSNEQFF. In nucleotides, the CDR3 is TGTGCCAGCAAGACCGGGACTAGCTCAAATGAGCAGTTCTTC.

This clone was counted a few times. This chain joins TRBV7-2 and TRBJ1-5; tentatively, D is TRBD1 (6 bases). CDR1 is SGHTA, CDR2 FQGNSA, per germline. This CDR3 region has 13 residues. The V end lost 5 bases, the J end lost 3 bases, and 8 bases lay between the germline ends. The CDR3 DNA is TGTGCCAGCAGCGGACAGCTCAATCAGCCCCAGCATTTT. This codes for CASSGQLNQPQHF.

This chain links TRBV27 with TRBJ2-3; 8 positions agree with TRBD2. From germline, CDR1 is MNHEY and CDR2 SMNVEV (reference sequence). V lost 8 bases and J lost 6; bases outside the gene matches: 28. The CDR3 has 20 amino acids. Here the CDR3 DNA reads TGTGCCAGCGAAAGACAGCCAAGGGTTAGGACTAGCCATCTAAGCGATACGCAGTATTTT. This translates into CASERQPRVRTSHLSDTQYF.

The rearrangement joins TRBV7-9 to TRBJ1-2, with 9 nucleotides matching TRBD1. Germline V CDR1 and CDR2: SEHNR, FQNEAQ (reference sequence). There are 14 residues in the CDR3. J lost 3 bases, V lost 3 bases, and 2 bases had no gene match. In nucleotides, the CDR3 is TGTGCCAGCAGCTTCGGGACAGGGCACTATGGCTACACCTTC. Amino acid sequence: CASSFGTGHYGYTF.

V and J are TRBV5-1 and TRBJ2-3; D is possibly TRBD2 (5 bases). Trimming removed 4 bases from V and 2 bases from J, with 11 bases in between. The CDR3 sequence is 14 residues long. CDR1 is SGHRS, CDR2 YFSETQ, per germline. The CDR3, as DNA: TGCGCCAGCAGCGGGTGGGAGAACACAGATACGCAGTATTTT. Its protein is CASSGWENTDTQYF.

The CDR3 sequence: CASRLWGANEQFF. The DNA for the CDR3 is TGCGCCAGCAGATTATGGGGAGCAAATGAGCAGTTCTTC. The gene calls are TRBV5-1 and TRBJ2-1, with a possible D match to TRBD2 (5 bases). Deletions cut 5 bases from V and 7 bases from J, with 13 bases between. This CDR3 contains 13 residues. Germline V lookup: CDR1 SGHRS, CDR2 YFSETQ.